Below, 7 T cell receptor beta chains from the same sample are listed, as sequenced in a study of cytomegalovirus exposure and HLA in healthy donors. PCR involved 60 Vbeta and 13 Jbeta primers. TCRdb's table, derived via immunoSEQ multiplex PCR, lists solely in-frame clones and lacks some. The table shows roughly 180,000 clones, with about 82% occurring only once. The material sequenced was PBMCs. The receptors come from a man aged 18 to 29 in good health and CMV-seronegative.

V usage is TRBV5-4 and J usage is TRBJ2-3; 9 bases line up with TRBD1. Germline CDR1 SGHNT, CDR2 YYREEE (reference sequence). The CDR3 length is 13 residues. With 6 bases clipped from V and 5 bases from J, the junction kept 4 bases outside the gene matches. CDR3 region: CASTRQGGDTQYF. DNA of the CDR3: TGTGCCAGCACCAGACAGGGGGGAGATACGCAGTATTTT.

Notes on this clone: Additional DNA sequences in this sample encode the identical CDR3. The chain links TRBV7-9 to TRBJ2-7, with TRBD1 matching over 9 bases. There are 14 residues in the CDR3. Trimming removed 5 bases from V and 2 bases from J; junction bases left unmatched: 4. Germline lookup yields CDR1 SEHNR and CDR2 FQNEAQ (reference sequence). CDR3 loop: CASSPGQGPYEQYF. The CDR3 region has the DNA TGTGCCAGCAGCCCGGGACAGGGACCCTACGAGCAGTACTTC. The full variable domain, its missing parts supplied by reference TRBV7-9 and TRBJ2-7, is DTGVSQNPRHKITKRGQNVTFRCDPISEHNRLYWYRQTLGQGPEFLTYFQNEAQLEKSRLLSDRFSAERPKGSFSTLEIQRTEQGDSAMYLCASSPGQGPYEQYFGPGTRLTVT.

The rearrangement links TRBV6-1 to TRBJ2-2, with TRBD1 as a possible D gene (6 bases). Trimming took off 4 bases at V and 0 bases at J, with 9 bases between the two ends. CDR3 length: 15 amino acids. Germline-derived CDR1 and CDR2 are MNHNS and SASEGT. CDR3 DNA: TGTGCCAGCAGTGGGACAGCCGCGAACACCGGGGAGCTGTTTTTT. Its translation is CASSGTAANTGELFF.

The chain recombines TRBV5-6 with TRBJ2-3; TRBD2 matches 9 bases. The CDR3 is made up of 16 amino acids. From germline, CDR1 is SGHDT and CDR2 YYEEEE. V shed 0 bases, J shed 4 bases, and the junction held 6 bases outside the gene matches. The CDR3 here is CASSLGGTSRADTQYF. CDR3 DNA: TGTGCCAGCAGCTTGGGAGGGACTAGCAGGGCAGATACGCAGTATTTT.

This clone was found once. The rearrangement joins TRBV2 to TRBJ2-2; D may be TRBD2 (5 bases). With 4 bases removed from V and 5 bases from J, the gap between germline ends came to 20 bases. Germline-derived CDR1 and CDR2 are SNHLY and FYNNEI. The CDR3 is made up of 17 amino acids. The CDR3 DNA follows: TGTGCCAGCAGTGGTTGGAGGACCCCCCGGGGTACCGGGGAGCTGTTTTTT. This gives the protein CASSGWRTPRGTGELFF.

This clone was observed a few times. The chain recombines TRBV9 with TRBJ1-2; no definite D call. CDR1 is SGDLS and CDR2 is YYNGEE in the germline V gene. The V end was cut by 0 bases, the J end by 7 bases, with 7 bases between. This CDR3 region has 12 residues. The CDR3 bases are TGTGCCAGCAGCGTAGCTGGACTTGGCTACACCTTC. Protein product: CASSVAGLGYTF. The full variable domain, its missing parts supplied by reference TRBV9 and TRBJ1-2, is DSGVTQTPKHLITATGQRVTLRCSPRSGDLSVYWYQQSLDQGLQFLIQYYNGEERAKGNILERFSAQQFPDLHSELNLSSLELGDSALYFCASSVAGLGYTFGSGTRLTVV.

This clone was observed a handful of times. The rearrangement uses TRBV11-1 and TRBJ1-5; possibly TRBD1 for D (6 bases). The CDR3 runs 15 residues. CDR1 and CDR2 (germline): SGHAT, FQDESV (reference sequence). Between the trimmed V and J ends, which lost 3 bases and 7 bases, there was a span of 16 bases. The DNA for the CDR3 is TGTGCCAGCAGCTTGACATGGGGGGGGCTCCAGCCCCAGCATTTT. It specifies CASSLTWGGLQPQHF.